The 9 T cell receptor beta chains presented below share a single source sample, sequenced in a study of cytomegalovirus exposure and HLA in healthy donors. 60 Vbeta and 13 Jbeta primers were used in PCR. Method: immunoSEQ multiplex PCR; TCRdb's copy keeps in-frame clones and lacks some. The top ten hold roughly 4% of the sample, which has nearly 300,000 clones, more than 80% seen once. Sequencing input: PBMCs. All receptors derive from a man aged 35 to 55 in good health and CMV-seropositive.

The rearrangement uses TRBV5-1 and TRBJ2-2; D is perhaps TRBD1 (5 bases). Germline CDR1 is SGHRS and CDR2 is YFSETQ. V was cut by 4 bases and J by 4 bases, with 11 bases left in between. The CDR3 extends over 14 amino acids. The CDR3 coding sequence is TGCGCCAGCAGCCTGGACACAACCACCGGGGAGCTGTTTTTT. It encodes CASSLDTTTGELFF.

The chain carries TRBV15 and TRBJ2-3; D might be TRBD1 (5 bases). CDR3 length equals 15 residues. V was trimmed by 0 bases and J by 2 bases, leaving 9 bases between them. From germline, CDR1 is LNHNV and CDR2 YYDKDF (reference sequence). The CDR3 bases are TGTGCCACCAGCAGAGAACAGGCCTCCACAGATACGCAGTATTTT. Translated, it gives CATSREQASTDTQYF.

J is TRBJ2-3 and V is TRBV11-3; D gene unclear. Trimming stripped 0 bases from V and 2 bases from J, with 9 bases between. Germline CDR1 reads SGHNT; CDR2 reads YENEEA. The CDR3 is 15 residues long. DNA of the CDR3: TGTGCCAGCAGCTTAGATGCGGATCTCACAGATACGCAGTATTTT. Translating gives CASSLDADLTDTQYF.

The rearrangement links TRBV6-5 to TRBJ1-1, with no clear D. With 4 bases removed from V and 1 base from J, the gap between germline ends came to 13 bases. Germline V gives CDR1 MNHEY, CDR2 SVGAGI. The CDR3 covers 15 residues. Written as DNA, the CDR3 is TGTGCCAGCAGTTTCCCCGGGATCTCGAACACTGAAGCTTTCTTT. Protein product: CASSFPGISNTEAFF.

The V call is TRBV7-8, the J call TRBJ2-1, with 7 bases identical to TRBD2. The junction had 8 bases not matched to a gene; V was cut back by 5 bases and J by 4 bases. The CDR3 covers 15 residues. Germline CDR1 is SGHVS and CDR2 is FQNEAQ. The chain's CDR3 is CASSIGRELYNEQFF. The CDR3, as DNA: TGTGCCAGCAGCATCGGGCGGGAGTTGTACAATGAGCAGTTCTTC.

The chain recombines TRBV9 with TRBJ2-3; 11 bases match TRBD1. The germline CDR1 and CDR2 sequences are SGDLS and YYNGEE. V dropped 5 bases and J dropped 3; count of bases not matched to a gene: 5. CDR3 length: 15 residues. CDR3 nucleotides: TGTGCCAGCAGTGGACAGGGGGCCAGGACAGATACGCAGTATTTT. This gives the protein CASSGQGARTDTQYF.

The CDR3, as DNA: TGTGCCAGCAGTTTATTAGGAGTAGACTATGGCTACACCTTC. Protein sequence: CASSLLGVDYGYTF. The chain links TRBV28 to TRBJ1-2; D is undetermined. This CDR3 is built from 14 residues. Deletions cut 1 base from V and 3 bases from J, with 9 bases between. Germline-derived CDR1 and CDR2 are MDHEN and SYDVKM.

The chain recombines TRBV7-2 with TRBJ1-5, with D perhaps matching TRBD1 (5 bases). Trimming stripped 1 base from V and 3 bases from J, with 7 bases between. The CDR3 is made up of 14 amino acids. CDR1 and CDR2 (germline): SGHTA, FQGNSA. CDR3 protein: CASSLVTVNQPQHF. The CDR3 bases are TGTGCCAGCAGCTTAGTGACAGTCAATCAGCCCCAGCATTTT.

The gene calls are TRBV2 and TRBJ1-2; weak D call: TRBD1 (6 bases). CDR3 length: 15 amino acids. CDR1 and CDR2 from the germline V gene are SNHLY and FYNNEI. V lost 4 bases and J 6 bases, leaving 18 bases between the germline ends. The CDR3 here is CASSGLQGMGDGYTF. The CDR3 DNA reads TGTGCCAGCAGTGGACTTCAGGGGATGGGAGATGGCTACACCTTC.